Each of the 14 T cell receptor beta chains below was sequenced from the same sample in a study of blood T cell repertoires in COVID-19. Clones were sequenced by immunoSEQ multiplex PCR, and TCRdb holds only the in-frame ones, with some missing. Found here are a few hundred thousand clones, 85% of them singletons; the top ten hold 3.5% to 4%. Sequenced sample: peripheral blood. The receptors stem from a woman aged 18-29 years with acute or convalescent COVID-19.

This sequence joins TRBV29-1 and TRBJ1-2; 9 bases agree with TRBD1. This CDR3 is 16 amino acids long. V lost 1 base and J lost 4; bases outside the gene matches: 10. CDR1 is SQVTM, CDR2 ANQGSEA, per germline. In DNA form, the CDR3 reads TGCAGCGTTGAAGTCGGGCACGGGACAGGGATCTATGGCTACACCTTC. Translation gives CSVEVGHGTGIYGYTF.

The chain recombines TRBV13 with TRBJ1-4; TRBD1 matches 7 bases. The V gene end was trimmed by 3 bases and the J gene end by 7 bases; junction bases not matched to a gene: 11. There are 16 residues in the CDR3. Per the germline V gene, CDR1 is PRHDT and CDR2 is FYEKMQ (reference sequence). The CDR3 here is CASSLGTGEDLEKLFF. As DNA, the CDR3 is TGTGCCAGCAGCTTGGGAACAGGGGAGGATCTTGAAAAACTGTTTTTT.

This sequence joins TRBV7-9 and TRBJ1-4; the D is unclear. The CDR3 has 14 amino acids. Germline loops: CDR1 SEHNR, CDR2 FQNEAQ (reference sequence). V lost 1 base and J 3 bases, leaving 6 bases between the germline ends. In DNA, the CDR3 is TGTGCCAGCAGCTTAGTACAGCCTAATGAAAAACTGTTTTTT. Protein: CASSLVQPNEKLFF.

The CDR3 nucleotides read TGTGCCAGCAGTTGGTCTAGTGACAGCCCCTCGAACACTGAAGCTTTCTTT. This codes for CASSWSSDSPSNTEAFF. This sequence joins TRBV2 and TRBJ1-1; weak D call: TRBD1 (5 bases). The CDR3 loop spans 17 amino acids. CDR1 is SNHLY and CDR2 is FYNNEI in the germline V gene. Between the trimmed V and J ends, which lost 5 bases and 1 base, there was a span of 20 bases. Drawing the rest from reference TRBV2 and TRBJ1-1, the complete variable domain is EPEVTQTPSHQVTQMGQEVILRCVPISNHLYFYWYRQILGQKVEFLVSFYNNEISEKSEIFDDQFSVERPDGSNFTLKIRSTKLEDSAMYFCASSWSSDSPSNTEAFFGQGTRLTVV.

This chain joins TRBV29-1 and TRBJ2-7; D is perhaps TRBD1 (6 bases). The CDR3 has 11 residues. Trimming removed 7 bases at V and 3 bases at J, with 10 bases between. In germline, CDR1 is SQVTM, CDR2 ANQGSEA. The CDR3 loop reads CSAEQGYEQYF. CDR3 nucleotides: TGCAGCGCCGAACAGGGCTACGAGCAGTACTTC.

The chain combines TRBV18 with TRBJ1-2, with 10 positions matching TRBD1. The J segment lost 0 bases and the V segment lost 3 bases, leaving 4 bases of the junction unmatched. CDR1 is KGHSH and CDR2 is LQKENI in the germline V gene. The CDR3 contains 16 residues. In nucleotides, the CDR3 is TGTGCCAGCTCACCGGGACAGGGGTTCACTAACTATGGCTACACCTTC. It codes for CASSPGQGFTNYGYTF. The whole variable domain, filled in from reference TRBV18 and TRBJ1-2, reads NAGVMQNPRHLVRRRGQEARLRCSPMKGHSHVYWYRQLPEEGLKFMVYLQKENIIDESGMPKERFSAEFPKEGPSILRIQQVVRGDSAAYFCASSPGQGFTNYGYTFGSGTRLTVV.

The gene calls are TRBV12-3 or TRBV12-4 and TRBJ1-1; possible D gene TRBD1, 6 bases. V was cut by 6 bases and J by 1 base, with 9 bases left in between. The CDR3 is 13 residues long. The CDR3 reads CASRGQPNTEAFF. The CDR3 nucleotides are TGTGCCAGCAGGGGACAACCGAACACTGAAGCTTTCTTT.

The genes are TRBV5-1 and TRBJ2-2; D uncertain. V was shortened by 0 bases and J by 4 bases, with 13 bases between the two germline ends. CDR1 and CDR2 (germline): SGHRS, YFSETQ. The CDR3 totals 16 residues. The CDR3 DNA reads TGCGCCAGCAGCTTGGATCTTGCCGCGAGCACCGGGGAGCTGTTTTTT. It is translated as CASSLDLAASTGELFF.

The CDR3 is CASSTVSGGVLKGNEQFF. Written as DNA, the CDR3 is TGTGCCAGTAGTACCGTTAGCGGGGGGGTCTTGAAGGGCAATGAGCAGTTCTTC. This chain links TRBV19 with TRBJ2-1, with 11 bases matching TRBD2. The germline V gene encodes CDR1 LNHDA and CDR2 SQIVND (reference sequence). Trimming took 4 bases from V and 6 from J; bases not matched to a gene: 14. This CDR3 has 18 residues.

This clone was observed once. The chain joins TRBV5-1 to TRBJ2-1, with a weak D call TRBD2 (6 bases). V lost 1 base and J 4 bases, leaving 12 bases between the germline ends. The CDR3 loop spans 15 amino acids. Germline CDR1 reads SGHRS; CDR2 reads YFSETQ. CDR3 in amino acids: CASSLRSSAYNEQFF. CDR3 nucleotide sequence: TGCGCCAGCAGCTTGCGATCTAGCGCTTACAATGAGCAGTTCTTC.

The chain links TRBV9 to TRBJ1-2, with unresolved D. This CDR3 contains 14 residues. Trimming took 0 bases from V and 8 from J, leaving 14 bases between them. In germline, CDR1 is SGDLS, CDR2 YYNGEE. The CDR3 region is CASSVAMEGRGYTF. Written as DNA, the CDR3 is TGTGCCAGCAGCGTAGCTATGGAAGGGAGGGGCTACACCTTC.

In DNA, the CDR3 is TGTGCCAGCAGTGCACAGGGAACAGATACGCAGTATTTT. It codes for CASSAQGTDTQYF. The chain is built from TRBV2 and TRBJ2-3; a possible D gene is TRBD1 (6 bases). The CDR3 is 13 amino acids. The germline CDR1 and CDR2 sequences are SNHLY and FYNNEI. The V gene lost 4 bases and the J gene lost 3 bases, with 8 bases spanning the gap.

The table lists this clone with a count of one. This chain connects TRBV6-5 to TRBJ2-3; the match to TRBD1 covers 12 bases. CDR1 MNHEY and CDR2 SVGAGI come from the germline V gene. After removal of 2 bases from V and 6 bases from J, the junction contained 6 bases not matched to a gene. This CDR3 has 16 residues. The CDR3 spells CASSYPPGQGADTQYF. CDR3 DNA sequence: TGTGCCAGCAGTTACCCTCCGGGACAGGGGGCGGATACGCAGTATTTT.

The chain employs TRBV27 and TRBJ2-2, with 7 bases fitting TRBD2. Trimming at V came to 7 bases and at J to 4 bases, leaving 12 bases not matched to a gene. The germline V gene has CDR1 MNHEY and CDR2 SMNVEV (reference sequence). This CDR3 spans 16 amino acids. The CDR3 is CASTDGGRAPTGELFF. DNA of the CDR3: TGTGCCAGCACGGACGGGGGGAGGGCCCCCACCGGGGAGCTGTTTTTT.